Following are 16 T cell receptor beta chains from one sample sequenced in a study of response to subunit inactivated influenza vaccine. TCRdb reprocessed the RT-PCR reads with MiXCR, giving one entry per CDR3 protein. The sample includes 650,000 to 800,000 distinct CDR3 sequences, under 20% of them seen just once. The sequencing used PBMCs from blood, collected more than 4 days after vaccination. The origin of the receptors is a man in his fifties or sixties who received an inactivated influenza vaccine.

This clonotype was observed many times. The rearrangement links TRBV18 to TRBJ2-7; 8 bases agree with TRBD1. Germline V gene sequence: CDR1 KGHSH, CDR2 LQKENI. The CDR3 has 13 amino acids. V was clipped by 3 bases and J by 3 bases; unmatched bases: 1. The CDR3 sequence: CASSPGTGYEQYF. CDR3 nucleotide sequence: TGTGCCAGCTCACCGGGGACAGGCTACGAGCAGTACTTC.

This clonotype showed up many times. This chain joins TRBV5-1 and TRBJ2-5; 9 bases are a match to TRBD2. CDR1 and CDR2 from the germline V gene are SGHRS and YFSETQ. The CDR3 is 14 residues long. V trimming: 4 bases; J trimming: 4 bases; junction bases outside the gene matches: 5. CDR3 bases: TGCGCCAGCAGCCCTCAGACTAGCGGAGAGACCCAGTACTTC. Protein product: CASSPQTSGETQYF.

This clonotype was seen only a few times. The chain recombines TRBV7-9 with TRBJ2-1; no definite D call. The CDR3 extends over 13 amino acids. Trimming removed 6 bases from V and 3 bases from J, with 9 bases in between. Germline lookup yields CDR1 SEHNR and CDR2 FQNEAQ (reference sequence). The CDR3 loop is CASRTVSYNEQFF. CDR3 coding DNA: TGTGCCAGCAGGACGGTAAGCTACAATGAGCAGTTCTTC.

The chain has TRBV7-8 and TRBJ2-7, with D possibly matching TRBD1 (6 bases). Trimming took 0 bases from V and 1 from J, leaving 16 bases between them. CDR3 length: 17 amino acids. CDR1 is SGHVS and CDR2 is FQNEAQ in the germline V gene. CDR3 loop: CASSLARNRVLSYEQYF. The CDR3 DNA follows: TGTGCCAGCAGCTTAGCGCGTAACAGGGTCTTATCCTACGAGCAGTACTTC.

V usage is TRBV19 and J usage is TRBJ2-1; D might be TRBD2 (6 bases). The CDR3 runs 15 residues. The V gene lost 4 bases and the J gene lost 0 bases, with 10 bases spanning the gap. Germline V gene lookup returns CDR1 LNHDA and CDR2 SQIVND (reference sequence). The CDR3 coding sequence is TGTGCCAGTAGTAGTAGCGGCCGCTCCTACAATGAGCAGTTCTTC. As protein: CASSSSGRSYNEQFF. The full variable domain, with the rest looked up from reference TRBV19 and TRBJ2-1, is DGGITQSPKYLFRKEGQNVTLSCEQNLNHDAMYWYRQDPGQGLRLIYYSQIVNDFQKGDIAEGYSVSREKKESFPLTVTSAQKNPTAFYLCASSSSGRSYNEQFFGPGTRLTVL.

The sample holds a few counts of this clonotype. The chain recombines TRBV5-1 with TRBJ2-1; D gene ambiguous. The CDR3 sequence is 12 residues long. CDR1 and CDR2 (germline): SGHRS, YFSETQ. The germline V and J ends were trimmed by 1 base and 7 bases, with 6 bases remaining between them. The CDR3 sequence is CASSLTQNEQFF. As DNA, the CDR3 is TGCGCCAGCAGCTTGACCCAAAATGAGCAGTTCTTC.

This clonotype was observed a few times. This chain joins TRBV5-1 and TRBJ1-2; D is undetermined. Germline-derived CDR1 and CDR2 are SGHRS and YFSETQ. Trimming stripped 5 bases from V and 1 base from J, with 12 bases between. The CDR3 spans 14 residues. CDR3 loop: CASSSQSDNYGYTF. For the CDR3, the DNA is TGCGCCAGCAGTTCCCAATCCGATAACTATGGCTACACCTTC.

This clonotype was found many times. The J gene is TRBJ2-3, the V gene TRBV20-1; D is unresolved. Trimming cost V 8 bases and J 0 bases, with 12 bases left between them. Germline values: CDR1 DFQATT, CDR2 SNEGSKA (reference sequence). This CDR3 is 13 amino acids long. The CDR3: CSTTRPSTDTQYF. The CDR3 DNA is TGCAGTACCACCCGCCCGAGCACAGATACGCAGTATTTT.

The rearrangement joins TRBV20-1 to TRBJ2-1; 12 bases match TRBD2. The CDR3 consists of 17 residues. Per the germline V gene, CDR1 is DFQATT and CDR2 is SNEGSKA (reference sequence). V gave up 6 bases and J gave up 6 bases; unmatched junction bases: 15. In nucleotides, the CDR3 is TGCAGTGCCCCCCCTCGGTCTAGCGGGGGGGCCGGCAATGAGCAGTTCTTC. Translation gives CSAPPRSSGGAGNEQFF.

The chain couples TRBV28 to TRBJ2-5, with TRBD2 matching over 7 bases. V dropped 8 bases and J dropped 1; count of bases not matched to a gene: 10. The CDR3 is 15 amino acids. Looked up from germline, CDR1 is MDHEN and CDR2 is SYDVKM. CDR3: CASGGGGISQETQYF. The CDR3 DNA is TGTGCCAGCGGGGGGGGTGGCATCTCCCAAGAGACCCAGTACTTC.

This clonotype was found many times. The chain recombines TRBV28 with TRBJ2-7; 7 bases agree with TRBD1. Germline lookup yields CDR1 MDHEN and CDR2 SYDVKM. CDR3 length equals 12 residues. The ends lost 5 bases at V and 7 bases at J; junction bases unmatched: 5. The CDR3 DNA is TGTGCCAGCAGTCCGACAGGGCTTGAGCAGTACTTC. Its protein is CASSPTGLEQYF.

Remarks on this clonotype: A read error may produce the germline difference seen at one junction end. This chain connects TRBV20-1 to TRBJ2-7, with D maybe TRBD2 (7 bases). The CDR3 contains 15 residues. Germline lookup yields CDR1 DFQATT and CDR2 SNEGSKA (reference sequence). The CDR3 nucleotides are TGCGGTGCTAGAGCCAATCCGGGGGGCATTTCGAAGCAGTACTTC. Protein sequence: CGARANPGGISKQYF.

This clonotype came up a few times. The V call is TRBV27, the J call TRBJ2-5; 14 nucleotides agree with TRBD2. Looked up from germline, CDR1 is MNHEY and CDR2 is SMNVEV (reference sequence). V dropped 5 bases and J dropped 1; count of bases not matched to a gene: 9. CDR3 length equals 18 residues. The CDR3 sequence is CASSTTSGRVAIQETQYF. CDR3 bases: TGTGCCAGCAGTACGACTAGCGGGAGGGTTGCCATCCAAGAGACCCAGTACTTC.

This clonotype was seen a handful of times. In DNA form, the CDR3 reads TGTGCCAGCAGCTCAGGCCTGGGTGGGCACCTCAATGAGCAGTTCTTC. Translation: CASSSGLGGHLNEQFF. The gene calls are TRBV7-9 and TRBJ2-1; D is undetermined. V gave up 4 bases and J gave up 6 bases, with 19 bases separating them. The CDR3 runs to 16 residues. Germline CDR1 reads SEHNR; CDR2 reads FQNEAQ (reference sequence).

The chain uses TRBV13 and TRBJ2-7; 9 nucleotides agree with TRBD2. The CDR3 runs 16 residues. Germline V gene lookup returns CDR1 PRHDT and CDR2 FYEKMQ (reference sequence). J was trimmed by 3 bases and V by 0 bases; bases with no gene match: 6. Here the CDR3 DNA reads TGTGCCAGCAGCTTAGGCCAAGTAGCGGGAGTCTACGAGCAGTACTTC. This gives the protein CASSLGQVAGVYEQYF.

The rearrangement uses TRBV6-5 and TRBJ2-7; D might be TRBD1 (5 bases). CDR3 length equals 13 residues. Per germline, CDR1 MNHEY and CDR2 SVGAGI. Trimming stripped 3 bases from V and 5 bases from J, with 11 bases between. In DNA, the CDR3 is TGTGCCAGCAGTTATGGGGCTATCGACGAGCAGTACTTC. Its protein product is CASSYGAIDEQYF.